The clone carrying this T cell receptor (beta chain) was observed a handful of times. Trimming cost V 5 bases and J 4 bases, with 17 bases left between them. CDR1 and CDR2 from the germline V gene are SGHRS and YFSETQ. The CDR3 is 15 amino acids. This sample is drawn from a study of blood T cell repertoires in COVID-19. Overall study context: From the United States, Italy and Spain came samples of acute and convalescent COVID-19. T cells, B-cell-depleted T cells, or PBMCs supplied cDNA or gDNA.

Original data processing: Reference gene primer amplification in the assay estimated nucleated cell counts. The table came from immunoSEQ multiplex PCR; TCRdb's copy has only in-frame clones and leaves some out. V, J and clone size derive from that table, while D and trimming were established from the DNA sequence. The sample consists of some 120,000 clones, 90% of them appearing once. V is TRBV5-1 and J is TRBJ2-3; possibly TRBD2 for D (6 bases). This receptor was obtained from a human donor with active COVID-19. The donor label of this sample is uncertain. Sequencing input: peripheral blood. CDR3 sequence: CASRGTPTLADTQYF. The CDR3 nucleotides are TGCGCCAGCAGGGGGACTCCTACCCTGGCAGATACGCAGTATTTT.